This TCR beta chain was recorded in a study of human T cells and chemical hapten exposure. Findings and caveats of the study: Versus controls, expanded TCRs had significantly more large CDR3 similarity clusters. TCRs whose frequency exceeded 1 in 1000 remained the same following DPC sensitization. With patch test score, the counts of PT1 expanded TCRs showed a positive correlation.

The germline V gene has CDR1 SGHRS and CDR2 YFSETQ. V gave up 4 bases and J gave up 5 bases, with 18 bases separating them. The CDR3 is made up of 16 amino acids. As for this clonotype: Its antigen is unknown.

Indicated time point: patch test 3, about 24 weeks after DPC sensitization. Treatment defined: therapeutic diphenylcyclopropenone sensitization with weekly scalp DPC. Using its own MiXCR run on the RACE reads, TCRdb lists one record per CDR3 protein. The repertoire has under 200,000 distinct CDR3 sequences, about 30% of them found once; the top ten carry approximately 2.1%. Sequencing used whole blood, obtained in connection with sensitization to the hapten diphenylcyclopropenone (DPC). The V gene is TRBV5-1, the J gene TRBJ2-2; TRBD1 might be the D (5 bases). This TCR was sampled from a woman between 18 and 30 years old with alopecia areata. Some clones in this sample may be carry-over from other donors' samples. The CDR3 bases are TGCGCCAGCAGCCAAATAGGGGCAGGCAAAACCGGGGAGCTGTTTTTT. Residues: CASSQIGAGKTGELFF.